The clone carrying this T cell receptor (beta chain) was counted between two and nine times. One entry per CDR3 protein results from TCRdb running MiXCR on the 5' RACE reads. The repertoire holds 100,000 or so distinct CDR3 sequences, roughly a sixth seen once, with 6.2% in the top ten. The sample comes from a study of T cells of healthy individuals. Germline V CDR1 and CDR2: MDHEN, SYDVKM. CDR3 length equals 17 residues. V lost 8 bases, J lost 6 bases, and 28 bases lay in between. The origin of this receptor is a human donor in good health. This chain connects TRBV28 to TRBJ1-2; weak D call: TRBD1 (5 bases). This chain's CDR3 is CASQDWGGRRLENGYTF. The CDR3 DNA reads TGTGCCAGCCAAGATTGGGGGGGGAGGAGGCTGGAGAATGGCTACACCTTC.